This T cell receptor beta chain was found in a study of T cell clones after liver transplantation. Whole-study context: Third-party-reactive TCRbeta sequences from pre-transplant mixed lymphocyte reactions served as antigen-independent comparators. Study-wide results and limits: A significant post-transplant drop in circulating graft-donor-reactive CD4 TCRbeta sequences occurred in most of the 8 subjects.

V lost 7 bases, J lost 7 bases, and 11 bases stayed unmatched. The V gene's germline CDR1 is MDHEN and CDR2 SYDVKM. This CDR3 spans 15 amino acids. As for this clone: Its target is not known.

Libraries were prepared by immunoSEQ multiplex PCR; TCRdb keeps only in-frame clonotypes and omits some of them. Of 98,000 or so clones in the sample, about 81% were seen once. This clonotype was obtained from a human donor who received a liver transplant. The material was CD4+ T cells from blood, obtained before liver transplant. The V call is TRBV28, the J call TRBJ1-4; TRBD1 matches 8 bases. DNA of the CDR3: TGTGCCAGCATACTAGACAGGGGAAGTCGTGAAAAACTGTTTTTT. It translates to CASILDRGSREKLFF.